The 19 T cell receptor beta chains reported below all come from one sample, sequenced in a study of cytomegalovirus exposure and HLA in healthy donors. This PCR relied on a set of 60 Vbeta primers and 13 Jbeta primers. Method: immunoSEQ multiplex PCR; TCRdb's copy keeps in-frame clones and lacks some. The table lists about 91,000 clones, around 59% of them singletons. Sample: PBMCs. The receptor set was obtained from a human donor in good health.

The rearrangement uses TRBV5-1 and TRBJ1-1; the D gene is possibly TRBD1 (5 bases). The CDR3 loop spans 15 amino acids. V was pared by 1 base and J by 0 bases, with 10 bases between. Germline values: CDR1 SGHRS, CDR2 YFSETQ. This chain's CDR3 is CASSLFQGMNTEAFF. Written as DNA, the CDR3 is TGCGCCAGCAGCTTGTTTCAGGGAATGAACACTGAAGCTTTCTTT.

A remark on this clone: A junction boundary mismatches the germline segment, possibly from a read error. The same CDR3 arises from other DNA sequences in this sample as well. The chain couples TRBV7-9 to TRBJ2-1; 15 positions match TRBD2. Germline lookup yields CDR1 SEHNR and CDR2 FQNEAQ (reference sequence). The CDR3 runs 17 residues. In nucleotides, the CDR3 is TGCGCCAGCAGGCCCGGGACTAGCGGGAGGCCCTACAATGAGCAGTTCTTC. Its protein is CASRPGTSGRPYNEQFF.

The chain's CDR3 is CASSPPSTRTNEKLFF. CDR3 coding DNA: TGTGCCAGCAGCCCACCATCGACAAGAACTAATGAAAAACTGTTTTTT. The chain uses TRBV7-9 and TRBJ1-4; D is uncertain. Germline CDR1 is SEHNR and CDR2 is FQNEAQ (reference sequence). Trimming stripped 5 bases from V and 1 base from J, with 14 bases between. The CDR3 sequence is 16 residues long. Complete variable domain (other parts from reference TRBV7-9 and TRBJ1-4): DTGVSQNPRHKITKRGQNVTFRCDPISEHNRLYWYRQTLGQGPEFLTYFQNEAQLEKSRLLSDRFSAERPKGSFSTLEIQRTEQGDSAMYLCASSPPSTRTNEKLFFGSGTQLSVL.

The chain links TRBV30 to TRBJ2-5; weak D call: TRBD1 (5 bases). The end of the DNA fits TRBJ2-7 better, so the J call may be wrong. This CDR3 has 15 residues. Per the germline V gene, CDR1 is GTSNPN and CDR2 is SVGIG (reference sequence). The CDR3 reads CAWSTKTVLSYEQYF. The CDR3 nucleotides read TGTGCCTGGAGTACTAAGACAGTCCTATCCTACGAGCAGTACTTC.

The chain carries TRBV5-1 and TRBJ2-1; 9 nucleotides match TRBD2. The CDR3 sequence is 14 residues long. Per the germline V gene, CDR1 is SGHRS and CDR2 is YFSETQ. The J segment lost 7 bases and the V segment lost 1 base, leaving 3 bases of the junction unmatched. The CDR3 here is CASSLSGGWNEQFF. CDR3 nucleotides: TGCGCCAGCAGCTTGAGCGGGGGGTGGAATGAGCAGTTCTTC.

This clone was seen just once. This chain joins TRBV7-6 and TRBJ2-6, with no clear D. The CDR3 spans 16 residues. The germline V gene encodes CDR1 SGHVS and CDR2 FNYEAQ. V was pared by 0 bases and J by 3 bases, with 9 bases between. CDR3 protein: CASSLAPGGGANVLTF. CDR3 nucleotide sequence: TGTGCCAGCAGCTTAGCCCCCGGTGGTGGGGCCAACGTCCTGACTTTC.

Written as DNA, the CDR3 is TGCGCCAGCAGCCTACAGGCCGGCCTCTACGAGCAGTACTTC. Translated: CASSLQAGLYEQYF. This sequence joins TRBV4-3 and TRBJ2-5, with D perhaps TRBD1 (5 bases). With the DNA end fitting TRBJ2-7 better, the J assignment may be wrong. Germline CDR1 is LGHNA and CDR2 is YSLEER. There are 14 residues in the CDR3.

This rearrangement joins TRBV7-2 to TRBJ1-6; D remains unclear. Germline loops: CDR1 SGHTA, CDR2 FQGNSA. This CDR3 region has 16 residues. Trimming removed 5 bases from V and 0 bases from J, with 11 bases in between. In nucleotides, the CDR3 is TGTGCCAGCAGCGAACGAGGGAGCTCCTATAATTCACCCCTCCACTTT. Translated, it gives CASSERGSSYNSPLHF.

J is TRBJ1-1 and V is TRBV7-9, with a weak D call TRBD1 (5 bases). Trimming pared 8 bases from V and 0 bases from J, leaving 16 bases between. Germline V gene data show CDR1 as SEHNR and CDR2 as FQNEAQ (reference sequence). CDR3 length: 15 amino acids. CDR3: CASRGGGPMNTEAFF. The CDR3 DNA is TGTGCCAGCCGGGGCGGGGGACCGATGAACACTGAAGCTTTCTTT.

The CDR3 nucleotides read TGTGCCAGCAGCGTAGGCCCGCAGGGAGGGCAGACCCAGTACTTC. This codes for CASSVGPQGGQTQYF. The V gene is TRBV9, the J gene TRBJ2-5, with 7 bases identical to TRBD2. From germline, CDR1 is SGDLS and CDR2 YYNGEE. The CDR3 runs 15 residues. J lost 6 bases, V lost 0 bases, and 8 bases had no gene match. The whole variable domain, filled in from reference TRBV9 and TRBJ2-5, reads DSGVTQTPKHLITATGQRVTLRCSPRSGDLSVYWYQQSLDQGLQFLIQYYNGEERAKGNILERFSAQQFPDLHSELNLSSLELGDSALYFCASSVGPQGGQTQYFGPGTRLLVL.

This chain connects TRBV2 to TRBJ2-1; 7 bases match TRBD1. Losses at the gene ends were 6 bases for V and 3 bases for J; bases not matched to a gene: 8. The CDR3 runs 15 residues. Germline V lookup: CDR1 SNHLY, CDR2 FYNNEI. The CDR3 bases are TGTGCCAGCAGCCCTGACAGGGCGGGCTACAATGAGCAGTTCTTC. Its translation: CASSPDRAGYNEQFF. The variable domain in full, completed from reference TRBV2 and TRBJ2-1, reads EPEVTQTPSHQVTQMGQEVILRCVPISNHLYFYWYRQILGQKVEFLVSFYNNEISEKSEIFDDQFSVERPDGSNFTLKIRSTKLEDSAMYFCASSPDRAGYNEQFFGPGTRLTVL.

The V and J genes are TRBV27 and TRBJ2-1; 8 nucleotides line up with TRBD1. CDR3 length: 15 residues. Trimming cost V 4 bases and J 6 bases; bases outside gene matches: 8. Germline V gene sequence: CDR1 MNHEY, CDR2 SMNVEV (reference sequence). DNA of the CDR3: TGTGCCAGCAGTTCCCTGGGGACAGGAGGCAATGAGCAGTTCTTC. Translating gives CASSSLGTGGNEQFF.

V is TRBV11-3 and J is TRBJ2-7; no definite D call. V gave up 3 bases and J gave up 5 bases, with 11 bases separating them. This CDR3 is 13 amino acids long. From germline, CDR1 is SGHNT and CDR2 YENEEA. The CDR3 protein is CASSFRVAHEQYF. CDR3 DNA sequence: TGTGCCAGCAGCTTTCGGGTAGCCCACGAGCAGTACTTC.

The CDR3 loop reads CASSPTKGQAEQFF. DNA for the CDR3: TGTGCCAGCTCACCTACTAAAGGACAGGCCGAGCAGTTCTTC. This chain uses TRBV18 with TRBJ2-1, with 7 nucleotides matching TRBD1. Germline lookup yields CDR1 KGHSH and CDR2 LQKENI. The CDR3 has 14 residues. The junction had 9 bases not matched to a gene; V was cut back by 3 bases and J by 10 bases.

The chain employs TRBV5-4 and TRBJ1-6, with D possibly matching TRBD1 (5 bases). The ends were cut back, 0 bases at V and 9 bases at J, with 16 bases in the middle. Germline V CDR1 and CDR2: SGHNT, YYREEE (reference sequence). This CDR3 is 16 amino acids long. The CDR3 region is CASSLDPPGGSSPLHF. The DNA of the CDR3 is TGTGCCAGCAGCTTGGATCCGCCGGGGGGTAGTTCACCCCTCCACTTT. Full variable domain (missing parts from reference TRBV5-4 and TRBJ1-6): ETGVTQSPTHLIKTRGQQVTLRCSSQSGHNTVSWYQQALGQGPQFIFQYYREEENGRGNFPPRFSGLQFPNYSSELNVNALELDDSALYLCASSLDPPGGSSPLHFGNGTRLTVT.

This clone was observed a few times. The chain uses TRBV5-8 and TRBJ1-6; 8 bases line up with TRBD1. The J segment lost 9 bases and the V segment lost 0 bases, leaving 11 bases of the junction unmatched. Germline V gene lookup returns CDR1 SGHTS and CDR2 YDEGEE. The CDR3 runs 17 residues. The CDR3 region is CASSLGRAQGGFSPLHF. DNA of the CDR3: TGTGCCAGCAGCTTGGGTAGGGCACAGGGGGGTTTTTCACCCCTCCACTTT.

The genes are TRBV7-3 and TRBJ2-1; TRBD2 aligns across 10 bases. This CDR3 region has 15 residues. Germline CDR1 SGHTA, CDR2 FQGTGA. The junction had 8 bases not matched to a gene; V was cut back by 5 bases and J by 7 bases. CDR3 protein: CASSLRGLAVNEQFF. For the CDR3, the DNA is TGTGCCAGCAGCCTAAGAGGACTAGCGGTGAATGAGCAGTTCTTC.

This clone was seen a few times. The rearrangement links TRBV6-5 to TRBJ2-5, with a tentative D call TRBD2 (5 bases). Trimming took 11 bases from V and 5 from J, leaving 18 bases between them. This CDR3 contains 13 residues. Germline values: CDR1 MNHEY, CDR2 SVGAGI. The DNA for the CDR3 is TGTGCCGCCCGTTTGAGGGCGGGCGAGACCCAGTACTTC. Its protein is CAARLRAGETQYF.

The chain has TRBV5-1 and TRBJ1-1, with 8 bases aligning to TRBD1. Unmatched junction bases numbered 0, after V lost 4 bases and J lost 1 base. The CDR3 totals 13 residues. The germline V gene has CDR1 SGHRS and CDR2 YFSETQ. Written as DNA, the CDR3 is TGCGCCAGCAGCGGACAGGGGAACACTGAAGCTTTCTTT. It yields the protein CASSGQGNTEAFF.